The clone carrying this TCR beta chain was recorded many times. Its antigen is unknown. The CDR3 covers 14 residues. Between the trimmed V and J ends, which lost 1 base and 1 base, there was a span of 4 bases. The V gene's germline CDR1 is LGHNA and CDR2 YNFKEQ. This specimen comes from a study of CD8 T cells in ankylosing spondylitis. Study-level points and caveats: Blood of patients with ankylosing spondylitis appeared to be characterized by a TCR beta motif of eight or nine highly homologous variants. Disease-linked clones were found to be CD8+ and relatively rare in peripheral blood. Matched ankylosing spondylitis synovial fluid reportedly contained a significantly enriched population of disease-linked clones.

Researchers built TCR beta libraries using quantitative 5'-RACE with molecular barcodes. TCRdb ran MiXCR on the 5' RACE reads and lists one entry per CDR3 protein. The table includes 180,000 or so distinct CDR3 sequences, approximately 10% detected once. The receptor comes from a male donor with ankylosing spondylitis or in good health (not recorded which). Material for sequencing was blood, either unsorted or a sorted T cell fraction (not recorded which). The chain couples TRBV4-2 to TRBJ2-2; D is ambiguous. The DNA for the CDR3 is TGTGCCAGCAGCCAAGCGGAGAACACCGGGGAGCTGTTTTTT. It is translated as CASSQAENTGELFF.